This T cell receptor (beta chain) was recorded in a study of cytomegalovirus exposure and HLA in healthy donors. Germline V gene sequence: CDR1 GTSNPN, CDR2 SVGIG (reference sequence). The CDR3 length is 9 residues. Trimming removed 5 bases from V and 9 bases from J, with 7 bases in between. PCR involved 60 Vbeta and 13 Jbeta primers. Repertoires were generated with immunoSEQ multiplex PCR, while TCRdb's copy carries only in-frame clones and drops some. The sample includes approximately 79,000 clones, roughly 73% seen only once; the top ten take under 2.5%. Sequences were obtained from PBMCs. The origin of this receptor is a boy between 5 and 17 years old in good health and CMV-seronegative. The rearrangement uses TRBV30 and TRBJ1-1, with a weak D call TRBD1 (6 bases). CDR3 coding DNA: TGTGCCTGGCAGGGGAAAGCTTTCTTT. Protein product: CAWQGKAFF.